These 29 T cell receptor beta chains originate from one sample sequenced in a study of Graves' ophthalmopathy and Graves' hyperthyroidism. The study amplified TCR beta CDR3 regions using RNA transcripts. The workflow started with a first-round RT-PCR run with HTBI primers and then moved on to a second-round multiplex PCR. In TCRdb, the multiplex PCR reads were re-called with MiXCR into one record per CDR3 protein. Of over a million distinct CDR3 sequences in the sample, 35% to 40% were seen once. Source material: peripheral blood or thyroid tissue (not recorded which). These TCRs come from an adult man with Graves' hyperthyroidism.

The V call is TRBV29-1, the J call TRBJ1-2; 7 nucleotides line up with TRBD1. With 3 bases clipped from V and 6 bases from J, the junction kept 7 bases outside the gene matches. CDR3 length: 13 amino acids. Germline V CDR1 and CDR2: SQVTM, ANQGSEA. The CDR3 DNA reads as TGCAGCGTTGATACCGGGACAGAGGATGGCTACACCTTC. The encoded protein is CSVDTGTEDGYTF. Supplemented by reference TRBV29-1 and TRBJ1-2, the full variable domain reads SAVISQKPSRDICQRGTSLTIQCQVDSQVTMMFWYRQQPGQSLTLIATANQGSEATYESGFVIDKFPISRPNLTFSTLTVSNMSPEDSSIYLCSVDTGTEDGYTFGSGTRLTVV.

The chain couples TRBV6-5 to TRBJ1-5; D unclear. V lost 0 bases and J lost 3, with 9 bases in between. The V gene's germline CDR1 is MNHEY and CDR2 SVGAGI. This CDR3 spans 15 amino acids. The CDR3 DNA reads TGTGCCAGCAGTTACTCGCGTACAGTCAATCAGCCCCAGCATTTT. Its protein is CASSYSRTVNQPQHF.

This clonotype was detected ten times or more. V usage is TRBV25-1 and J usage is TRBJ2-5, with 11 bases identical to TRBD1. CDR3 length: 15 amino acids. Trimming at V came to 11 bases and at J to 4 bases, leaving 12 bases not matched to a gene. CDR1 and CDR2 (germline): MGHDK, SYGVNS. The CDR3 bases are TGTGCCTCAGGGACAGGGGGTAGATTAGGAGAGACCCAGTACTTC. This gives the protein CASGTGGRLGETQYF.

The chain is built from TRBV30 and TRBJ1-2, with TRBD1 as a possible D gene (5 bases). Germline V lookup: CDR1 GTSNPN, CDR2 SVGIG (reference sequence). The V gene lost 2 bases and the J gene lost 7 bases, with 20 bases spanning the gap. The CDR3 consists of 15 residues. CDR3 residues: CAWSPRAGGSAGYTF. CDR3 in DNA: TGTGCCTGGAGTCCCCGGGCGGGGGGTTCGGCTGGCTACACCTTC.

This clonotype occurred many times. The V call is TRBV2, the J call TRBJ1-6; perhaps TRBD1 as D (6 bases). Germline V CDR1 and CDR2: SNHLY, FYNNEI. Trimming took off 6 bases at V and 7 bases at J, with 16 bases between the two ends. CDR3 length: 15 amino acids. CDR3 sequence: CASRARDTINSPLHF. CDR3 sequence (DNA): TGTGCCAGCAGAGCCCGGGACACAATAAATTCACCCCTCCACTTT.

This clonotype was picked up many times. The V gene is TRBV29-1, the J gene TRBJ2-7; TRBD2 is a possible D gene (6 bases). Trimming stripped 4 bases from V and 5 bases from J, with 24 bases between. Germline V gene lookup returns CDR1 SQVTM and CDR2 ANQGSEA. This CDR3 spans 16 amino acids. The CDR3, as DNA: TGCAGCGTTGTGAGGACTGGAGGGGTCCTTTCTGACGAGCAGTACTTC. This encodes CSVVRTGGVLSDEQYF.

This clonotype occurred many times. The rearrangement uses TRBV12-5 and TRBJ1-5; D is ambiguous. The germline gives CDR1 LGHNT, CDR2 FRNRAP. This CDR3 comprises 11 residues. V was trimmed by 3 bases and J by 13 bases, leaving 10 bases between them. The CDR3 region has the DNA TGTGCTAGTGGTTTTCCGATAGGGCAGCATTTT. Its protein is CASGFPIGQHF. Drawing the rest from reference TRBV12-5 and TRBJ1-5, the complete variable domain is DARVTQTPRHKVTEMGQEVTMRCQPILGHNTVFWYRQTMMQGLELLAYFRNRAPLDDSGMPKDRFSAEMPDATLATLKIQPSEPRDSAVYFCASGFPIGQHFGDGTRLSIL.

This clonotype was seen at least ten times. CDR3 region: CSVESPIGDQETQYF. As DNA, the CDR3 is TGCAGCGTTGAATCCCCCATCGGAGACCAAGAGACCCAGTACTTC. The chain is built from TRBV29-1 and TRBJ2-5; D remains ambiguous. Germline V gives CDR1 SQVTM, CDR2 ANQGSEA. The V and J ends lost 2 bases and 0 bases respectively, with 13 bases between them. CDR3 size: 15 residues.

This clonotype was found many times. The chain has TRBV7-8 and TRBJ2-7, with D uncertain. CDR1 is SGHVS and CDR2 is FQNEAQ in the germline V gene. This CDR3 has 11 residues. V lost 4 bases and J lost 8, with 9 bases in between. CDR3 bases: TGTGCCAGCAGCTCCAAGTATAAGCAGTACTTC. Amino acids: CASSSKYKQYF.

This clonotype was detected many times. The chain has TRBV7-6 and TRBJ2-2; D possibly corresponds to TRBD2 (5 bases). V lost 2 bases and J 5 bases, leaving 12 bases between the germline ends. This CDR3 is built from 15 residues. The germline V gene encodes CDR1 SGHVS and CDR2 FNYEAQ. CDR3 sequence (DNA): TGTGCCAGCAGCTTACCGCTAGCCCAAACCGGGGAGCTGTTTTTT. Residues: CASSLPLAQTGELFF.

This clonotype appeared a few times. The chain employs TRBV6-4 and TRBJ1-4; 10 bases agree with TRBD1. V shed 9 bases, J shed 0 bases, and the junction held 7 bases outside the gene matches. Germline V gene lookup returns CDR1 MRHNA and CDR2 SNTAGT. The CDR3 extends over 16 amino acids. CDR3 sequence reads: CASTTGGKATNEKLFF. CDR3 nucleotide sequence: TGTGCCAGTACGACAGGGGGCAAGGCAACTAATGAAAAACTGTTTTTT.

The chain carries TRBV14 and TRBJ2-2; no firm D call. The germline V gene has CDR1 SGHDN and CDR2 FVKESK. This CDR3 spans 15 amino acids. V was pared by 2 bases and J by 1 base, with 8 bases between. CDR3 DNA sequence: TGTGCCAGCAGCCAAAAAGGCTGGAACACCGGGGAGCTGTTTTTT. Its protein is CASSQKGWNTGELFF.

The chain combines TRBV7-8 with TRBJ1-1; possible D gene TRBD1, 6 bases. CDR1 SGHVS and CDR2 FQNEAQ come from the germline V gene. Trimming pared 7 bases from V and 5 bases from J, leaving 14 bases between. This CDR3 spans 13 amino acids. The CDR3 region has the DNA TGTGCCAGCAACCGGGGGGGGCAGACTGAAGCTTTCTTT. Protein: CASNRGGQTEAFF.

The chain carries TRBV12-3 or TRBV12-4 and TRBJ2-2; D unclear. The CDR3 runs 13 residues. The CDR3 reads CASMGIGTGELFF. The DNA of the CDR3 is TGTGCTAGTATGGGGATAGGCACCGGGGAGCTGTTTTTT.

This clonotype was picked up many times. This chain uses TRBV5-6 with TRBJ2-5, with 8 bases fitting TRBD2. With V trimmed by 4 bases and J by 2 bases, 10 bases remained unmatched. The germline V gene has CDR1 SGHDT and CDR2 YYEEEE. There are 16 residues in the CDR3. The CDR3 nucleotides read TGTGCCAGCAGCCATCTTTCTAGCGGGCTTCAAGAGACCCAGTACTTC. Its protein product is CASSHLSSGLQETQYF.

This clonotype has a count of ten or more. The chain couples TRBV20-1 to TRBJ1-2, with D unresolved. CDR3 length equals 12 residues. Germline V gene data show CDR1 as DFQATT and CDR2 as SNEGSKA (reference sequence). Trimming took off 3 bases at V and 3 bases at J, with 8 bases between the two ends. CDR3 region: CSARGGDYGYTF. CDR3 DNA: TGCAGTGCTAGGGGCGGGGACTATGGCTACACCTTC.

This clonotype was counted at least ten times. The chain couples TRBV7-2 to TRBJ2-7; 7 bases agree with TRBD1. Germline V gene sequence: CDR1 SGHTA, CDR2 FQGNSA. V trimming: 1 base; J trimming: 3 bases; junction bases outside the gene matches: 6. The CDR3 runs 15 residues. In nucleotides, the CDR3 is TGTGCCAGCAGCTTAGTTACAGGGGTTAACTACGAGCAGTACTTC. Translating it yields CASSLVTGVNYEQYF.

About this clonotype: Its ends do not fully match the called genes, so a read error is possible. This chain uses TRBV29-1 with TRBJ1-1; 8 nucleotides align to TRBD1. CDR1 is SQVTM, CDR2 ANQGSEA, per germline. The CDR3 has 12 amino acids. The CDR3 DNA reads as TGCAGCGCCGGACAGGGACACACTGAAGCCTTCTTT. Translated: CSAGQGHTEAFF. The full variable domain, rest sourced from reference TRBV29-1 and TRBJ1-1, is SAVISQKPSRDICQRGTSLTIQCQVDSQVTMMFWYRQQPGQSLTLIATANQGSEATYESGFVIDKFPISRPNLTFSTLTVSNMSPEDSSIYLCSAGQGHTEAFFGQGTRLTVV.

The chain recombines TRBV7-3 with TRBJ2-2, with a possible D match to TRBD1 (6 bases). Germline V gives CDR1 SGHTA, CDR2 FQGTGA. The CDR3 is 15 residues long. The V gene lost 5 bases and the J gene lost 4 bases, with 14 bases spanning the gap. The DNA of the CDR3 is TGTGCCAGCAGCCCCCTAGGGGGTGGCACCGGGGAGCTGTTTTTT. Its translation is CASSPLGGGTGELFF.

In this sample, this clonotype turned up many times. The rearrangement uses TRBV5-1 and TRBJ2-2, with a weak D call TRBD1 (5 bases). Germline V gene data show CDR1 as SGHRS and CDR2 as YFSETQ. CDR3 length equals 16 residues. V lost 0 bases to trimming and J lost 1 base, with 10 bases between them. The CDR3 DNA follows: TGCGCCAGCAGCTTGGCCCTCGGACAGAACACCGGGGAGCTGTTTTTT. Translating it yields CASSLALGQNTGELFF.

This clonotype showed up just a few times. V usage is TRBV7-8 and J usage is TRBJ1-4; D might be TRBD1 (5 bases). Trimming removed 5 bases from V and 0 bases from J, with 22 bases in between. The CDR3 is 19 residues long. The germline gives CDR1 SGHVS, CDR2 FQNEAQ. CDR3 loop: CASSTRRGGREATNEKLFF. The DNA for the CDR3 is TGTGCCAGCAGCACAAGGCGGGGTGGCAGGGAAGCAACTAATGAAAAACTGTTTTTT. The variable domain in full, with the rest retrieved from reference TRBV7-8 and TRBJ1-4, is GAGVSQSPRYKVAKRGQDVALRCDPISGHVSLFWYQQALGQGPEFLTYFQNEAQLDKSGLPSDRFFAERPEGSVSTLKIQRTQQEDSAVYLCASSTRRGGREATNEKLFFGSGTQLSVL.

CDR3 DNA sequence: TGTGCCAGCTTGGCACCCGGGGGGTATGGCACTGAAGCTTTCTTT. Encoded protein: CASLAPGGYGTEAFF. The gene calls are TRBV25-1 and TRBJ1-1; a possible D gene is TRBD1 (5 bases). The V and J ends lost 8 bases and 4 bases respectively, with 20 bases between them. CDR3 length: 15 amino acids. The germline gives CDR1 MGHDK, CDR2 SYGVNS.

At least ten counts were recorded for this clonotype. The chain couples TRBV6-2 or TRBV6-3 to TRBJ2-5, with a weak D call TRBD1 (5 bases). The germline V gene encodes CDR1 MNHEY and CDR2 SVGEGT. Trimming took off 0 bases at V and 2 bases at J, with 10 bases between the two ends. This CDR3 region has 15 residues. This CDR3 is CASSYSSAGQETQYF. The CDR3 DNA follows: TGTGCCAGCAGTTACTCGTCCGCAGGGCAAGAGACCCAGTACTTC.

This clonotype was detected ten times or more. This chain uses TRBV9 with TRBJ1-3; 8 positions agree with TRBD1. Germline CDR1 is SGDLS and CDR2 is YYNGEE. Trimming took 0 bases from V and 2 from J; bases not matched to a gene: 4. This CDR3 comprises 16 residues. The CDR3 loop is CASSVGDRRPGNTIYF. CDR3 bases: TGTGCCAGCAGCGTAGGGGACAGGAGGCCTGGAAACACCATATATTTT.

The CDR3: CSVEGTSGAGKRYF. Here the CDR3 DNA reads TGCAGCGTTGAAGGGACTAGCGGGGCGGGAAAGAGGTACTTC. The chain uses TRBV29-1 and TRBJ2-7; TRBD2 matches 12 bases. There are 14 residues in the CDR3. Germline CDR1 SQVTM, CDR2 ANQGSEA. V was pared by 1 base and J by 12 bases, with 10 bases of the junction left unmatched.

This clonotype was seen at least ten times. CDR3 bases: TGTGCCAGCAGCTTAGAGGGACACCTTGTCCTCCACTTT. Amino acids: CASSLEGHLVLHF. The chain couples TRBV7-9 to TRBJ1-6, with a weak D call TRBD1 (6 bases). The germline V gene has CDR1 SEHNR and CDR2 FQNEAQ (reference sequence). This CDR3 region has 13 residues. V was shortened by 1 base and J by 15 bases, with 13 bases between the two germline ends.

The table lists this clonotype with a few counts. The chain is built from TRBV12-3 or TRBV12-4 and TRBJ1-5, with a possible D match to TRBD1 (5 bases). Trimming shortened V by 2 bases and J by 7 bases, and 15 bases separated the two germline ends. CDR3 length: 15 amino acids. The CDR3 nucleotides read TGTGCCAGCAGTTTACACTCAGGGTCTGGACAGCCCCAGCATTTT. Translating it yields CASSLHSGSGQPQHF.

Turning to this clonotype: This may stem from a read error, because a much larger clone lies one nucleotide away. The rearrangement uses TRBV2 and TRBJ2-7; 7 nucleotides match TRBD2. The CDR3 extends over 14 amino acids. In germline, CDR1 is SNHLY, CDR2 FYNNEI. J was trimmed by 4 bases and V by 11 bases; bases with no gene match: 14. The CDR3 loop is CAGMKDLAVYEQYF. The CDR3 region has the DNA TGTGCCGGAATGAAAGACCTAGCGGTGTACGAGCAGTACTTC.

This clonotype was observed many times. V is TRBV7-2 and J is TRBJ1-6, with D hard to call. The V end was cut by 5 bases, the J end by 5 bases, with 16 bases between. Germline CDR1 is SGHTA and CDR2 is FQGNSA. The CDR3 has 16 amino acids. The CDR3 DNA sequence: TGTGCCAGCAGCCCCGTCCCCCAACCCCATAATTCACCCCTCCACTTT. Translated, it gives CASSPVPQPHNSPLHF.